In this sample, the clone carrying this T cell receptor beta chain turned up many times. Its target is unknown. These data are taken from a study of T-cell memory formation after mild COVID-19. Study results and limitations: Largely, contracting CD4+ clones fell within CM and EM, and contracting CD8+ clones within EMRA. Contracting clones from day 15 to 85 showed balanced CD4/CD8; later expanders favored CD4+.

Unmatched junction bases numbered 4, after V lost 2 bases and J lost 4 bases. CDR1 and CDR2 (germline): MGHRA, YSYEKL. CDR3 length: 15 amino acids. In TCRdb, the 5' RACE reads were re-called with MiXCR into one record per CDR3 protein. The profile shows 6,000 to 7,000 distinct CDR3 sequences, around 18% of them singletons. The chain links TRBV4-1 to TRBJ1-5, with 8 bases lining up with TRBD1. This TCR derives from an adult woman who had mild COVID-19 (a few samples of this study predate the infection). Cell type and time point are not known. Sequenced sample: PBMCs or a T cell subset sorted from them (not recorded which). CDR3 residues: CASSQRTGWNQPQHF. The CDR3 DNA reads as TGCGCCAGCAGCCAAAGGACAGGGTGGAATCAGCCCCAGCATTTT.